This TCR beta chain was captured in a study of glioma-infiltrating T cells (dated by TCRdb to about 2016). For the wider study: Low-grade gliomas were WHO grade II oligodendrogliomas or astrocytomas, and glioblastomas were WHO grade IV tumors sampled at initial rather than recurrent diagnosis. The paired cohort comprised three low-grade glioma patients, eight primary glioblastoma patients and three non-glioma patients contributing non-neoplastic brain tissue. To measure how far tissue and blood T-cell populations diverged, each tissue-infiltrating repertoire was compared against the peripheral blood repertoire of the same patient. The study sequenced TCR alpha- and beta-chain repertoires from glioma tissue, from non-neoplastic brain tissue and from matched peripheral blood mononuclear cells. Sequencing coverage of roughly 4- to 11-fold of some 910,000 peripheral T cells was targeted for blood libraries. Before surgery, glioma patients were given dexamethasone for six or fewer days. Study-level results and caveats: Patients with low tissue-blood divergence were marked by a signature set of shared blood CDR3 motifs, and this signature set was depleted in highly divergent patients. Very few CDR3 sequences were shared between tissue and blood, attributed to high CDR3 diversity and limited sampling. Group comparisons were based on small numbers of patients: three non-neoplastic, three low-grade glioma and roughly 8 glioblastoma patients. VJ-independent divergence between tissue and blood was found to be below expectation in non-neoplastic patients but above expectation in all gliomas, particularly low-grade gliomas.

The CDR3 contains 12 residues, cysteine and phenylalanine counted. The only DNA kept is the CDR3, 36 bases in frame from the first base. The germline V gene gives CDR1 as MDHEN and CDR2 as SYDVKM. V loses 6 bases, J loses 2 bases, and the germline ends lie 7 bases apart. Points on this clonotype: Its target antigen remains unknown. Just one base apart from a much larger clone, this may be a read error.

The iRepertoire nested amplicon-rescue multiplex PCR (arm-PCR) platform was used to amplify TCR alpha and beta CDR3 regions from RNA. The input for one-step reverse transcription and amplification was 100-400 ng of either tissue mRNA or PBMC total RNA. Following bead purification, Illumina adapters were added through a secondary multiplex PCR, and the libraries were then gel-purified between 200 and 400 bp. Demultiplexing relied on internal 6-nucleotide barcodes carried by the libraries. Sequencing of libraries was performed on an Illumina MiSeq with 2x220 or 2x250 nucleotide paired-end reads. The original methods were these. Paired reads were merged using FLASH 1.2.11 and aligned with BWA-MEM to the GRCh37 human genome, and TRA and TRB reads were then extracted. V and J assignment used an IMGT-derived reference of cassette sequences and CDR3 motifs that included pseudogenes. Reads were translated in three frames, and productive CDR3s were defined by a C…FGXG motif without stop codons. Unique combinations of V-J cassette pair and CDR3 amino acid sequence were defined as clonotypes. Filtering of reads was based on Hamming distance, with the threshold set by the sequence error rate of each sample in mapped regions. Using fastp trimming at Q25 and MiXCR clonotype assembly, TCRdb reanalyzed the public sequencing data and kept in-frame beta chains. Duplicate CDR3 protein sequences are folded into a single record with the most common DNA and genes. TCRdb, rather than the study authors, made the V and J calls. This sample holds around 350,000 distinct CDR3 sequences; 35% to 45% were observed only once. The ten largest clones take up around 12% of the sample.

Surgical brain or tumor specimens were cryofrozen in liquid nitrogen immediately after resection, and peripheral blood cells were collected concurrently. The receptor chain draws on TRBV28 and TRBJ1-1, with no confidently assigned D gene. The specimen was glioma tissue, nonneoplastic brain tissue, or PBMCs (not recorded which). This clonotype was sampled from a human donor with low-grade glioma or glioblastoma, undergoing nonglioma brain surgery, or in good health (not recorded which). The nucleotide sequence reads TGTGCCAGCAGCCGATTCAACACTGAAGCTTTCTTT. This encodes CASSRFNTEAFF.